The entry below gives a single T cell receptor beta chain sequence along with its context. TCRdb's table, derived via immunoSEQ multiplex PCR, lists solely in-frame clones and lacks some. The sample lists 72,000 or so clones; about 94% were seen once. This sample is drawn from a study of technical replicates of blood from several donors. This receptor was taken from a human donor in good health. Sequenced material: T cells isolated from PBMCs.

CDR3 in DNA: TGTGCCAGCAGCTGGGACAGGGAAAAGCCCCAGCATTTT. Its protein is CASSWDREKPQHF. The chain couples TRBV5-6 to TRBJ1-5; 9 bases map to TRBD1. Losses at the gene ends were 3 bases for V and 8 bases for J; bases not matched to a gene: 3. The germline CDR1 and CDR2 sequences are SGHDT and YYEEEE. This CDR3 is 13 amino acids long.